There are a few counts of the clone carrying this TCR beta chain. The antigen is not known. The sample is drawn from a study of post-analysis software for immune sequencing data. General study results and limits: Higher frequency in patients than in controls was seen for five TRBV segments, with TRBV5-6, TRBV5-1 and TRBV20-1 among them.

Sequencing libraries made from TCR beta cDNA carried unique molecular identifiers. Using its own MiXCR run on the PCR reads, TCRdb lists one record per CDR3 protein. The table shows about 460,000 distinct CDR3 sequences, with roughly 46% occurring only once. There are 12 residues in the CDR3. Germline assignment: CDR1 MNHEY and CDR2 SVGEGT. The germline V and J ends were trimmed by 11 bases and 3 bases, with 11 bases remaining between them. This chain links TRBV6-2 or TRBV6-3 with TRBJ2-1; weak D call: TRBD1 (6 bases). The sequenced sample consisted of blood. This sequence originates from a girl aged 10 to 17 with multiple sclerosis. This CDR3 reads CACKGDYNEQFF. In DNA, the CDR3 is TGTGCCTGCAAGGGGGACTACAATGAGCAGTTCTTC.